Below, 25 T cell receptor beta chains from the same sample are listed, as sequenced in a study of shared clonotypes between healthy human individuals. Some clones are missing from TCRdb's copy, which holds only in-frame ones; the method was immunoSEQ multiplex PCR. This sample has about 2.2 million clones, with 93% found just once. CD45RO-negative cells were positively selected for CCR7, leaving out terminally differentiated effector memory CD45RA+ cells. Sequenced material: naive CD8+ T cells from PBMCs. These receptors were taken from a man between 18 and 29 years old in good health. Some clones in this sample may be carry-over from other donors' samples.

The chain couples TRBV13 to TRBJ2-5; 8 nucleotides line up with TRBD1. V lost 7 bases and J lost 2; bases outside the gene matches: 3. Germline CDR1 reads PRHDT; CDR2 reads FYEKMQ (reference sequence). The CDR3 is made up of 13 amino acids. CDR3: CASKGQEQETQYF. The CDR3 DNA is TGTGCCAGCAAGGGACAGGAACAAGAGACCCAGTACTTC.

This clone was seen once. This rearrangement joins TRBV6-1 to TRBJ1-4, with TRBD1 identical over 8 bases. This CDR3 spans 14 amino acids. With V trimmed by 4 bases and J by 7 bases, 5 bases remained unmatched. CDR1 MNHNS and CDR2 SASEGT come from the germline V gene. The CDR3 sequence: CASSADRASEKLFF. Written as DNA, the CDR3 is TGTGCCAGCAGTGCGGACAGGGCTAGTGAAAAACTGTTTTTT.

CDR3 residues: CASSQENDRTLYNEQFF. CDR3 nucleotide sequence: TGCGCCAGCAGCCAAGAAAATGACAGGACCCTCTACAATGAGCAGTTCTTC. The chain combines TRBV4-1 with TRBJ2-1; a possible D gene is TRBD1 (6 bases). V was trimmed by 0 bases and J by 3 bases, leaving 15 bases between them. The CDR3 contains 17 residues. From germline, CDR1 is MGHRA and CDR2 YSYEKL.

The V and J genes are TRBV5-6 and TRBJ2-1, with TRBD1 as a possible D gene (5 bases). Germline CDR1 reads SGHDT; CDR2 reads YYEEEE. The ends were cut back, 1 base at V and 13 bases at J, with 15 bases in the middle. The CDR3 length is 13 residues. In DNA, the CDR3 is TGTGCCAGCAGCTTGAGCGAATCGGACACACAGTTCTTC. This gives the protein CASSLSESDTQFF.

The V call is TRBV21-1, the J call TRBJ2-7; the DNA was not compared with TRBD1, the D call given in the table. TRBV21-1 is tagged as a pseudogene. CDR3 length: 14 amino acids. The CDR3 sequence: CASGPAGQTYEQYF. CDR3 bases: TGTGCCAGCGGCCCGGCGGGACAGACCTACGAGCAGTACTTC.

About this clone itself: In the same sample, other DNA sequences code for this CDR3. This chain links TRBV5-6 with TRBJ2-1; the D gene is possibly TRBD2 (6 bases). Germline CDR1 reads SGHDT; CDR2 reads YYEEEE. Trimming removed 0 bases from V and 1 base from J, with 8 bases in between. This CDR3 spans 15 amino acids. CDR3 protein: CASSLAGSSYNEQFF. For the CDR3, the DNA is TGTGCCAGCAGCTTGGCCGGGAGTTCCTACAATGAGCAGTTCTTC.

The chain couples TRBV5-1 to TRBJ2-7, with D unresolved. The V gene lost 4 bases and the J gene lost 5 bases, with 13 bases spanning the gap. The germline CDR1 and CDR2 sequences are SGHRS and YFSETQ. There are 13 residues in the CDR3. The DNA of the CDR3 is TGCGCCAGCAGCGGACGGCTTACCAACGAGCAGTACTTC. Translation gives CASSGRLTNEQYF.

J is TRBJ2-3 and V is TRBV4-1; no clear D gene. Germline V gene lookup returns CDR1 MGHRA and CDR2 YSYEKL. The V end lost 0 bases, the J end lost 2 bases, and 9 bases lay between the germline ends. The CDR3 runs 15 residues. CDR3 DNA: TGCGCCAGCAGCCAAGATCAGGCCTTCACAGATACGCAGTATTTT. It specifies CASSQDQAFTDTQYF.

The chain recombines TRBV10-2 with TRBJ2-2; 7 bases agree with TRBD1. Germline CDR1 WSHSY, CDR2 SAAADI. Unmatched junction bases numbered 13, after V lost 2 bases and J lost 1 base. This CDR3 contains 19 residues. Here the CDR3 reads CASSEIPVRQGENTGELFF. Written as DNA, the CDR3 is TGCGCCAGCAGTGAGATCCCCGTGAGACAGGGAGAGAACACCGGGGAGCTGTTTTTT.

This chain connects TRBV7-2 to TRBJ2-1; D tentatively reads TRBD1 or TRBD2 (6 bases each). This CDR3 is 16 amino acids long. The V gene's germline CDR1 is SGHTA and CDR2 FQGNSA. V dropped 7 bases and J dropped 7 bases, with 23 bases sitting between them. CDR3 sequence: CASTSIGGLGGNEQFF. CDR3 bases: TGTGCCAGCACCTCCATAGGGGGGCTCGGTGGGAATGAGCAGTTCTTC.

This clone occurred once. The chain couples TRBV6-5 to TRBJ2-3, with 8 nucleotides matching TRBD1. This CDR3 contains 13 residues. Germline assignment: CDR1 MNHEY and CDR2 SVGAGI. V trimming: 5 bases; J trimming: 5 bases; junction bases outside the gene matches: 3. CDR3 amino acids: CASSTQGGDTQYF. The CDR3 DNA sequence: TGTGCCAGCAGTACACAGGGGGGAGATACGCAGTATTTT.

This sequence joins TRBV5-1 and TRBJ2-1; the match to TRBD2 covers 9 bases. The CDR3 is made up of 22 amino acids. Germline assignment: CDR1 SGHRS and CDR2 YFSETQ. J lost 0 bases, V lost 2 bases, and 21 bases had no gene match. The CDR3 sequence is CASSFFFTGLAGVSSSYNEQFF. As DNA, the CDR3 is TGCGCCAGCAGCTTTTTTTTTACCGGGTTAGCGGGAGTTTCGAGCTCCTACAATGAGCAGTTCTTC.

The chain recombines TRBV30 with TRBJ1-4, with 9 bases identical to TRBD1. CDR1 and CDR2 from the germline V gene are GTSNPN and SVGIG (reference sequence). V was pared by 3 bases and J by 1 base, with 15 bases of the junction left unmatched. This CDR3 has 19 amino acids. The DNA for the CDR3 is TGTGCCTGGAGAGCCGGGACAGGGATGATCCCAAAAACTAATGAAAAACTGTTTTTT. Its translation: CAWRAGTGMIPKTNEKLFF.

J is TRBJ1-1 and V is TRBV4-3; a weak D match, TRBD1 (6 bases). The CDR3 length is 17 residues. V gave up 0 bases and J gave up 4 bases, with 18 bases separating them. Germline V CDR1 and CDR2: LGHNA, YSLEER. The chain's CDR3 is CASSQEGLTGPGTEAFF. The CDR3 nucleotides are TGCGCCAGCAGCCAAGAAGGTCTTACAGGGCCGGGCACTGAAGCTTTCTTT.

CDR3 nucleotides: TGCAGCGTTTTGGACAGCCTACTAGGCGAGCAGTACTTC. Amino acid sequence: CSVLDSLLGEQYF. The rearrangement uses TRBV29-1 and TRBJ2-7; TRBD1 is a possible D gene (6 bases). This CDR3 comprises 13 residues. CDR1 SQVTM and CDR2 ANQGSEA come from the germline V gene. Trimming removed 5 bases at V and 6 bases at J, with 17 bases between.

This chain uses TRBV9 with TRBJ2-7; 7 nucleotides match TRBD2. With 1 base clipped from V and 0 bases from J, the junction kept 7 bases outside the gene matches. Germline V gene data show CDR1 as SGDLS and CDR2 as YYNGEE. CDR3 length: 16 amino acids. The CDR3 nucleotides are TGTGCCAGCAGCGTAAGTCAAGCGGGGCCCTCCTACGAGCAGTACTTC. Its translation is CASSVSQAGPSYEQYF.

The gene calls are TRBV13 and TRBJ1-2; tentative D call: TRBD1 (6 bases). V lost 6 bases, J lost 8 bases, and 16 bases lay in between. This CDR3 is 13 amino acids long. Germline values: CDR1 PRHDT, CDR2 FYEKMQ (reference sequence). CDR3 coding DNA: TGTGCCAGCAGTCAGGGGAGGGGTCACGGCTACACCTTC. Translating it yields CASSQGRGHGYTF.

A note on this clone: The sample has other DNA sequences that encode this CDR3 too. CDR3 in amino acids: CAWSSGSTDTQYF. The CDR3 coding sequence is TGTGCCTGGAGTAGCGGCAGCACAGATACGCAGTATTTT. The chain combines TRBV30 with TRBJ2-3; possibly TRBD2 for D (5 bases). The CDR3 spans 13 residues. The germline CDR1 and CDR2 sequences are GTSNPN and SVGIG (reference sequence). V gave up 2 bases and J gave up 0 bases, with 6 bases separating them.

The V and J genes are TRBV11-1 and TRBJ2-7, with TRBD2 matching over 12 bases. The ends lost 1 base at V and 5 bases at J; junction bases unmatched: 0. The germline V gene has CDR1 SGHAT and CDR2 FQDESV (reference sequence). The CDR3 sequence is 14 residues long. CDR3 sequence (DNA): TGTGCCAGCAGCTTAGGACTAGCGGGAGACGAGCAGTACTTC. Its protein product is CASSLGLAGDEQYF.

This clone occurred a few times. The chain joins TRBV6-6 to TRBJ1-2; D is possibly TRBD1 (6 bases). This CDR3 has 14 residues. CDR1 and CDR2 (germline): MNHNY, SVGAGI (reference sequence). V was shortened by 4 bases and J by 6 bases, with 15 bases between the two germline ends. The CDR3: CASSSSVGGHGYTF. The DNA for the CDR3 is TGTGCCAGCAGTTCAAGCGTCGGGGGCCATGGCTACACCTTC.

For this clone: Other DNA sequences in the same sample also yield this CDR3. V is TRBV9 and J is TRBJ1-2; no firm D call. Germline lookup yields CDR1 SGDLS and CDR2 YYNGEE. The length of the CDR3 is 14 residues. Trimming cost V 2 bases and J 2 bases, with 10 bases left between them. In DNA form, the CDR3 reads TGTGCCAGCAGCGTGGCCGGCTCGAACTATGGCTACACCTTC. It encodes CASSVAGSNYGYTF.

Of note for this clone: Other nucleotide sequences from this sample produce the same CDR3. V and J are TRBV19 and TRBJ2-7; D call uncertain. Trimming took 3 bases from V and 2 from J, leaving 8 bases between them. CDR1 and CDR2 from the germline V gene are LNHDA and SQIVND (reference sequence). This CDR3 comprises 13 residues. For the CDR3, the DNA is TGTGCCAGTAGTATCCCAGGAACCTACGAGCAGTACTTC. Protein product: CASSIPGTYEQYF. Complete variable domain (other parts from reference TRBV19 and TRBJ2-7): DGGITQSPKYLFRKEGQNVTLSCEQNLNHDAMYWYRQDPGQGLRLIYYSQIVNDFQKGDIAEGYSVSREKKESFPLTVTSAQKNPTAFYLCASSIPGTYEQYFGPGTRLTVT.

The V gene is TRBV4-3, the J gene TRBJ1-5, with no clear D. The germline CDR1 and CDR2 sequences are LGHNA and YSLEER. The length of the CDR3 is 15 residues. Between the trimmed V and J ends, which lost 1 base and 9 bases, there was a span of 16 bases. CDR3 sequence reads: CASSQGTTGYWPQHF. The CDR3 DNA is TGCGCCAGCAGCCAAGGTACGACGGGGTATTGGCCCCAGCATTTT.

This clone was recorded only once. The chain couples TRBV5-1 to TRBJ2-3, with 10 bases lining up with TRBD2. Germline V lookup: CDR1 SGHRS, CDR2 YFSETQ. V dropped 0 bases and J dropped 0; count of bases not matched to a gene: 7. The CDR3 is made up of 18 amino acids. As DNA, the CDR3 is TGCGCCAGCAGCTTGGAGCTAGCGGGAGTTAGTAGCACAGATACGCAGTATTTT. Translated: CASSLELAGVSSTDTQYF.

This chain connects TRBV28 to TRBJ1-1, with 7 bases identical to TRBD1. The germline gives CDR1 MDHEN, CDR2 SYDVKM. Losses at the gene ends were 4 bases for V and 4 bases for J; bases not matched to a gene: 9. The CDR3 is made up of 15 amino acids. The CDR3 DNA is TGTGCCAGCAGTTCACCCCCGACAGGGAGCACTGAAGCTTTCTTT. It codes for CASSSPPTGSTEAFF. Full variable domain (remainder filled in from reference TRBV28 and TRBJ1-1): DVKVTQSSRYLVKRTGEKVFLECVQDMDHENMFWYRQDPGLGLRLIYFSYDVKMKEKGDIPEGYSVSREKKERFSLILESASTNQTSMYLCASSSPPTGSTEAFFGQGTRLTVV.